This T cell receptor beta chain derives from a study of PD-1 blockade in classical Hodgkin lymphoma. As for this clone: Its target is not known.

Using immunoSEQ multiplex PCR, the repertoire was profiled, and TCRdb retains in-frame clones only, with some absent. The table has 20,000 to 25,000 clones, 94% seen once. Time point in this sample: newly diagnosed, previously untreated cHL patient sample. Comparators were PBMCs taken from newly diagnosed, untreated classical Hodgkin lymphoma. Germline loops: CDR1 MNHEY, CDR2 SVGAGI. CDR3 length equals 15 residues. V was pared by 5 bases and J by 0 bases, with 11 bases between. Findings of the study overall: Diminished baseline TCR diversity has been reported in newly diagnosed patients relative to healthy donors. Causes of the repertoire differences remain undefined, possibly disease activity or prior therapy.

The V call is TRBV6-5, the J call TRBJ1-5; D unresolved. Sequencing was carried out using peripheral blood mononuclear cells (PBMCs). The sequence came from a human donor with classical Hodgkin lymphoma. CDR3 DNA sequence: TGTGCCAGCAGTCCCCTATTTGGTAGCAATCAGCCCCAGCATTTT. Its translation is CASSPLFGSNQPQHF.